These 2 T cell receptor beta chains were sequenced from one sample in a study of shared clonotypes between healthy human individuals (dated by TCRdb to 2018 to 2020). Libraries were prepared through the immunoSEQ multiplex PCR assay. Sourced from immuneACCESS, this table was stored by TCRdb with only in-frame sequences that have V and J called. A share of the clones is absent; for the studies checked, an unresolved V gene accounts for under half, and the remainder has no known explanation. In all, the sample holds about 2.4 million clones, and roughly 93% of those were seen once. The ten largest clones represent roughly 0.36% of the sample. Sequenced sample: naive CD4+ T cells from PBMCs. The cell subset or site label of this sample denotes: CD45RA+ positively selected. These receptors were taken from a man between 18 and 29 years old in good health. Some clones in this sample may be carry-over from other donors' samples.

The chain links TRBV28 to TRBJ1-2, with a tentative D call TRBD1 (6 bases). The CDR3 sequence is 14 residues long. CDR1 is MDHEN and CDR2 is SYDVKM in the germline V gene. V lost 4 bases and J lost 8, with 17 bases in between. The DNA of the CDR3 is TGTGCCAGCAGTTCAATAATACAGGGATACGGCTACACCTTC. Protein: CASSSIIQGYGYTF.

The chain couples TRBV30 to TRBJ2-4; D unresolved. This CDR3 region has 14 residues. The germline gives CDR1 GTSNPN, CDR2 SVGIG (reference sequence). The V gene lost 0 bases and the J gene lost 1 base, with 7 bases spanning the gap. Here the CDR3 DNA reads TGTGCCTGGAGTGTGGGTGGGGCCAAAAACATTCAGTACTTC. Protein sequence: CAWSVGGAKNIQYF.